Below are 15 T cell receptor beta chains sequenced from a single sample in a study of shared T cell receptors in the human thymus. Assay used: immunoSEQ multiplex PCR; TCRdb lists only in-frame clones, some missing. There are about 660,000 clones in the sample; around 87% occur only once, and 0.0085% to 0.012% lies in the top ten. This same sample was also taken into another study, of human thymus T cells.

Input material: thymocytes. The source is a boy in the first two years of life with a congenital heart defect.

This clone was counted a few times. The genes are TRBV5-6 and TRBJ2-7; no clear D. CDR1 is SGHDT, CDR2 YYEEEE, per germline. V was cut by 4 bases and J by 2 bases, with 7 bases left in between. The CDR3 contains 12 residues. CDR3 residues: CASSQNTYEQYF. The DNA for the CDR3 is TGTGCCAGCAGCCAGAACACCTACGAGCAGTACTTC. The entire variable domain, with the rest obtained from reference TRBV5-6 and TRBJ2-7, is as follows: DAGVTQSPTHLIKTRGQQVTLRCSPKSGHDTVSWYQQALGQGPQFIFQYYEEEERQRGNFPDRFSGHQFPNYSSELNVNALLLGDSALYLCASSQNTYEQYFGPGTRLTVT.

V gene TRBV28 combines with J gene TRBJ1-5, with D perhaps matching TRBD1 (6 bases). Trimming took 7 bases from V and 5 from J, leaving 12 bases between them. CDR1 and CDR2 from the germline V gene are MDHEN and SYDVKM. This CDR3 has 13 amino acids. This CDR3 reads CASIDRIYQPQHF. Written as DNA, the CDR3 is TGTGCCAGCATTGACAGGATTTATCAGCCCCAGCATTTT.

The chain has TRBV11-2 and TRBJ2-2; D perhaps matches TRBD1 (6 bases). V was shortened by 4 bases and J by 4 bases, with 16 bases between the two germline ends. Per germline, CDR1 SGHAT and CDR2 FQNNGV. The CDR3 is 16 residues long. The CDR3 DNA follows: TGTGCCAGCAGCTCCCCGCAGGGGCGCGGCACCGGGGAGCTGTTTTTT. The encoded protein is CASSSPQGRGTGELFF.

The chain combines TRBV6-1 with TRBJ1-1; tentatively, D is TRBD1 (5 bases). This CDR3 has 12 residues. Germline CDR1 MNHNS, CDR2 SASEGT. The germline V and J ends were trimmed by 10 bases and 1 base, with 10 bases remaining between them. This CDR3 is CATGGGNTEAFF. CDR3 nucleotides: TGTGCCACCGGGGGGGGGAACACTGAAGCTTTCTTT.

This CDR3 reads CASSQNPGQENTEAFF. The CDR3 region has the DNA TGTGCCAGCAGTCAAAATCCGGGACAGGAGAACACTGAAGCTTTCTTT. This chain connects TRBV27 to TRBJ1-1, with TRBD1 matching 8 bases. CDR3 size: 16 residues. Germline CDR1 is MNHEY and CDR2 is SMNVEV (reference sequence). Losses at the gene ends were 5 bases for V and 1 base for J; bases not matched to a gene: 9.

V usage is TRBV18 and J usage is TRBJ1-5, with D maybe TRBD1 (5 bases). The CDR3 has 12 amino acids. Germline CDR1 and CDR2: KGHSH and LQKENI. V lost 8 bases and J 4 bases, leaving 9 bases between the germline ends. This chain's CDR3 is CASRTPNQPQHF. In DNA form, the CDR3 reads TGTGCCAGCCGGACACCTAATCAGCCCCAGCATTTT.

The chain uses TRBV7-9 and TRBJ2-7; TRBD2 matches at 11 bases. This CDR3 region has 15 residues. CDR1 is SEHNR and CDR2 is FQNEAQ in the germline V gene (reference sequence). V shed 1 base and J 3 bases; nucleotides not matched to a gene: 2. CDR3 coding DNA: TGTGCCAGCAGCTTAGGTCTAGCGGGAGGCTACGAGCAGTACTTC. It is translated as CASSLGLAGGYEQYF.

The chain joins TRBV29-1 to TRBJ2-1; 9 positions agree with TRBD2. Germline trimming cut 6 bases from V and 1 base from J; bases unmatched to any gene: 13. This CDR3 comprises 17 residues. CDR1 SQVTM and CDR2 ANQGSEA come from the germline V gene. This CDR3 is CSVPKGAGGGSYNEQFF. In DNA form, the CDR3 reads TGCAGCGTCCCCAAAGGGGCGGGAGGGGGATCCTACAATGAGCAGTTCTTC.

Only a few counts were recorded for this clone. The rearrangement uses TRBV25-1 and TRBJ2-7; 8 nucleotides line up with TRBD1. The CDR3 has 16 residues. The junction had 12 bases not matched to a gene; V was cut back by 2 bases and J by 6 bases. Germline CDR1 and CDR2: MGHDK and SYGVNS. CDR3 sequence: CASSEGTGLDPLEQYF. CDR3 bases: TGTGCCAGCAGTGAAGGGACAGGCCTCGACCCACTCGAGCAGTACTTC.

The chain links TRBV4-2 to TRBJ1-1, with D uncertain. The V gene lost 4 bases and the J gene lost 1 base, with 10 bases spanning the gap. Germline lookup yields CDR1 LGHNA and CDR2 YNFKEQ. The CDR3 is 14 amino acids. Here the CDR3 reads CASSPRGGNTEAFF. The CDR3, as DNA: TGTGCCAGCAGCCCCAGAGGAGGGAACACTGAAGCTTTCTTT.

J is TRBJ1-2 and V is TRBV6-1; 9 positions match TRBD1. The J segment lost 6 bases and the V segment lost 7 bases, leaving 9 bases of the junction unmatched. Germline lookup yields CDR1 MNHNS and CDR2 SASEGT. There are 14 residues in the CDR3. The CDR3 protein is CASIRTDRGHGYTF. CDR3 bases: TGTGCCAGCATTCGAACGGACAGGGGCCATGGCTACACCTTC.

The V call is TRBV11-2, the J call TRBJ1-4; TRBD1 agrees at 7 bases. The CDR3 loop spans 17 amino acids. J was trimmed by 1 base and V by 1 base; bases with no gene match: 6. Germline-derived CDR1 and CDR2 are SGHAT and FQNNGV. The CDR3 region has the DNA TGTGCCAGCAGCTTAGTATGGGACAGAAGAACTAATGAAAAACTGTTTTTT. Its translation: CASSLVWDRRTNEKLFF.

This chain uses TRBV9 with TRBJ2-1; no reliable D call. The CDR3 is 12 amino acids. V was cut by 4 bases and J by 8 bases, with 10 bases left in between. Per germline, CDR1 SGDLS and CDR2 YYNGEE. The CDR3 is CASSLKMHEQFF. The CDR3, as DNA: TGTGCCAGCAGCCTAAAGATGCATGAGCAGTTCTTC.

The rearrangement joins TRBV5-1 to TRBJ2-7; TRBD1 agrees at 8 bases. This CDR3 contains 16 residues. Germline V gene sequence: CDR1 SGHRS, CDR2 YFSETQ. The V segment lost 1 base and the J segment 6 bases; nucleotides outside the gene matches: 12. The CDR3 sequence: CASSLQRQGPLCEQYF. CDR3 nucleotides: TGCGCCAGCAGCTTGCAGAGACAGGGGCCGTTGTGCGAGCAGTACTTC.

The chain is built from TRBV9 and TRBJ1-5; the D is unclear. The CDR3 covers 12 residues. Germline V CDR1 and CDR2: SGDLS, YYNGEE. Trimming took off 7 bases at V and 3 bases at J, with 8 bases between the two ends. CDR3 nucleotides: TGTGCCAGCGGGGAGGCCAATCAGCCCCAGCATTTT. It encodes CASGEANQPQHF.